This T cell receptor (beta chain) is drawn from a study of metastatic and nonmetastatic thyroid tumors. Per germline, CDR1 GTSNPN and CDR2 SVGIG (reference sequence). V was pared by 2 bases and J by 0 bases, with 11 bases between. The CDR3 is made up of 15 amino acids. No treatment had been given to any patient before thyroid surgery. Using MiXCR, TCRdb reanalyzed the PCR reads. The profile shows roughly 18,000 clones, 30% to 40% of them singletons. The specimen sequenced was tumor tissue. This receptor was identified in a female donor with papillary thyroid cancer or a benign thyroid nodule (not recorded which). Some clones in this sample may be carry-over from other donors' samples. This rearrangement joins TRBV30 to TRBJ1-5; tentative D call: TRBD1 (6 bases). CDR3 residues: CAWSWRQASNQPQHF. The CDR3 DNA sequence: TGTGCCTGGAGTTGGAGACAGGCTAGCAATCAGCCCCAGCATTTT.